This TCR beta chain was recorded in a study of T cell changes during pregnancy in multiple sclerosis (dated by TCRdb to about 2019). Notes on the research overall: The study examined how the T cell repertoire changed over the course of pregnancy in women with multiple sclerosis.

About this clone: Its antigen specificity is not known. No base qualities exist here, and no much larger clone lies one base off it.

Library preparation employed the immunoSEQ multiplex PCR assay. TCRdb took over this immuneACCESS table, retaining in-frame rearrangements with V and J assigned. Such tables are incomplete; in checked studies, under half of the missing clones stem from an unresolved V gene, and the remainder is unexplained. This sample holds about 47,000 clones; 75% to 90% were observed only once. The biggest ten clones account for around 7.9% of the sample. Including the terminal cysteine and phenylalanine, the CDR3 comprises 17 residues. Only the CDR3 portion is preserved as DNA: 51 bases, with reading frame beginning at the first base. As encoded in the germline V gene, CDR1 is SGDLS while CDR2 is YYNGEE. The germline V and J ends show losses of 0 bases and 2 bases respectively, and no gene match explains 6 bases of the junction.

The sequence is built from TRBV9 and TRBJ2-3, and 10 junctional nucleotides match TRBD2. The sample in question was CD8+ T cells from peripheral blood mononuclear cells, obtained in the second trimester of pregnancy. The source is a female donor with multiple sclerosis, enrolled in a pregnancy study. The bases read TGTGCCAGCAGCGTAGAGGCTAGCGGGGGCCCCACAGATACGCAGTATTTT. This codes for CASSVEASGGPTDTQYF.